The TCR beta chain under discussion was sequenced for a study of blood T cell repertoires in COVID-19. At the level of the study: The United States, Italy and Spain provided the acute and convalescent COVID-19 samples. The analysed material was cDNA or gDNA that came from T cells, B-cell-depleted T cells, or PBMCs.

CDR1 DFQATT and CDR2 SNEGSKA come from the germline V gene (reference sequence). The germline V and J ends were trimmed by 3 bases and 2 bases, with 13 bases remaining between them. The CDR3 is 14 residues long. Authors' data handling: Amplification with reference gene primers provided the estimates of nucleated cell counts. Generated by immunoSEQ multiplex PCR, the TCRdb table keeps only in-frame clones and is missing some. The V and J calls and clone size were taken over from that table, and D and trimming were inferred from the DNA. The sample includes 150,000 to 200,000 clones, less than 95% of them seen just once. Followed longitudinally, the Seattle patients had been enrolled during active infection.

Sequenced: peripheral blood. The chain joins TRBV20-1 to TRBJ2-5; tentative D call: TRBD2 (5 bases). This sequence originates from a man aged 30-40 years with COVID-19, enrolled during active disease. The chain's CDR3 is CSASAPTGQETQYF. For the CDR3, the DNA is TGCAGTGCTAGTGCCCCGACGGGGCAAGAGACCCAGTACTTC.